The 26 T cell receptor beta chains reported below all come from one sample, sequenced in a study of blood T cell repertoires in COVID-19. Only in-frame clones appear in the TCRdb table, and some are missing; sequencing was by immunoSEQ multiplex PCR. The sample lists under 300,000 clones; roughly 86% were seen once. Source material: PBMCs or T cells enriched from blood (not recorded which). These receptors were taken from a woman aged 25 to 39 who had recovered from COVID-19.

CDR3 sequence reads: CASSVGSRVNEQYF. The CDR3 region has the DNA TGTGCCAGCAGCGTAGGAAGCAGGGTCAACGAGCAGTACTTC. The chain recombines TRBV9 with TRBJ2-7, with D possibly matching TRBD1 (5 bases). Trimming stripped 0 bases from V and 5 bases from J, with 12 bases between. Germline V gives CDR1 SGDLS, CDR2 YYNGEE. The CDR3 totals 14 residues.

V gene TRBV4-3 combines with J gene TRBJ1-2; maybe TRBD1 (6 bases). The CDR3 is 14 amino acids. Trimming shortened V by 2 bases and J by 3 bases, and 10 bases separated the two germline ends. Germline assignment: CDR1 LGHNA and CDR2 YSLEER. The CDR3 DNA is TGCGCCAGCAGCCAAACAGGGAAAGACTATGGCTACACCTTC. Its protein product is CASSQTGKDYGYTF.

The gene calls are TRBV9 and TRBJ2-3; D may be TRBD1 (6 bases). The germline V gene encodes CDR1 SGDLS and CDR2 YYNGEE. The CDR3 has 14 amino acids. V shed 2 bases and J shed 6 bases, with 13 bases lying between them. Written as DNA, the CDR3 is TGTGCCAGCAGCGTTTCTAGGGGGATGGATACGCAGTATTTT. It is translated as CASSVSRGMDTQYF. The full variable domain, completed using reference TRBV9 and TRBJ2-3, is DSGVTQTPKHLITATGQRVTLRCSPRSGDLSVYWYQQSLDQGLQFLIQYYNGEERAKGNILERFSAQQFPDLHSELNLSSLELGDSALYFCASSVSRGMDTQYFGPGTRLTVL.

V and J are TRBV5-6 and TRBJ2-5, with D possibly TRBD1 on 7 matching bases. This CDR3 contains 16 residues. The V end was cut by 2 bases, the J end by 4 bases, with 18 bases between. From germline, CDR1 is SGHDT and CDR2 YYEEEE. The CDR3 DNA sequence: TGTGCCAGCAGCTTAGGGGGGCAGGGGGTCTTAGAGACCCAGTACTTC. It codes for CASSLGGQGVLETQYF.

The chain has TRBV12-3 or TRBV12-4 and TRBJ1-2, with D possibly matching TRBD1 (5 bases). The CDR3 loop spans 12 amino acids. V lost 2 bases and J lost 6, with 7 bases in between. DNA for the CDR3: TGTGCCAGCAGTTTACAGGGCCATGGCTACACCTTC. Residues: CASSLQGHGYTF.

This clone was seen only once. The chain has TRBV9 and TRBJ2-3, with D possibly being TRBD2 (7 bases). CDR3 length equals 17 residues. Germline loops: CDR1 SGDLS, CDR2 YYNGEE. V dropped 3 bases and J dropped 2 bases, with 19 bases sitting between them. The CDR3 region has the DNA TGTGCCAGCAGCGGCCCCGGACGGGGGGCCTACACAGATACGCAGTATTTT. Encoded protein: CASSGPGRGAYTDTQYF. The full variable domain, completed using reference TRBV9 and TRBJ2-3, is DSGVTQTPKHLITATGQRVTLRCSPRSGDLSVYWYQQSLDQGLQFLIQYYNGEERAKGNILERFSAQQFPDLHSELNLSSLELGDSALYFCASSGPGRGAYTDTQYFGPGTRLTVL.

This sequence joins TRBV9 and TRBJ1-6; 9 bases map to TRBD1. Losses at the gene ends were 0 bases for V and 9 bases for J; bases not matched to a gene: 4. The germline V gene has CDR1 SGDLS and CDR2 YYNGEE. CDR3 length equals 15 residues. In DNA, the CDR3 is TGTGCCAGCAGCGTAGAGGACAGGGGTGGTTCACCCCTCCACTTT. Translation gives CASSVEDRGGSPLHF.

This chain links TRBV7-6 with TRBJ2-1; weak D call: TRBD1 (5 bases). Germline-derived CDR1 and CDR2 are SGHVS and FNYEAQ. The CDR3 length is 14 residues. V was clipped by 1 base and J by 5 bases, with 9 bases between them. Written as DNA, the CDR3 is TGTGCCAGCAGCTTAGTGGCAGGGAACAATGAGCAGTTCTTC. The encoded protein is CASSLVAGNNEQFF.

This chain uses TRBV9 with TRBJ1-2; 8 positions agree with TRBD1. Germline-derived CDR1 and CDR2 are SGDLS and YYNGEE. The CDR3 runs 16 residues. After removal of 3 bases from V and 7 bases from J, the junction contained 14 bases not matched to a gene. The chain's CDR3 is CASSESRGRLRGGYTF. In DNA, the CDR3 is TGTGCCAGCAGCGAAAGCAGGGGGCGCCTGCGTGGTGGCTACACCTTC.

The gene calls are TRBV29-1 and TRBJ2-7; tentative D call: TRBD2 (5 bases). The V and J ends lost 3 bases and 1 base respectively, with 7 bases between them. Germline V gives CDR1 SQVTM, CDR2 ANQGSEA. This CDR3 contains 12 residues. The CDR3 reads CSVEDFSYEQYF. In DNA, the CDR3 is TGCAGCGTTGAGGACTTTTCCTACGAGCAGTACTTC.

The chain carries TRBV24-1 and TRBJ1-1; D might be TRBD1 (5 bases). Germline-derived CDR1 and CDR2 are KGHDR and SFDVKD. With 9 bases removed from V and 3 bases from J, the gap between germline ends came to 13 bases. This CDR3 is built from 13 residues. The CDR3 sequence is CATADGDYTEAFF. The CDR3 coding sequence is TGTGCCACCGCGGACGGGGACTACACTGAAGCTTTCTTT.

The chain has TRBV9 and TRBJ1-6; TRBD1 matches at 8 bases. J was trimmed by 6 bases and V by 3 bases; bases with no gene match: 5. CDR3 length: 15 residues. Germline values: CDR1 SGDLS, CDR2 YYNGEE. CDR3 DNA sequence: TGTGCCAGCAGCGAACGGACAGGGCCTAATTCACCCCTCCACTTT. Protein: CASSERTGPNSPLHF.

This sequence joins TRBV11-3 and TRBJ1-1; D is unresolved. V was trimmed by 5 bases and J by 0 bases, leaving 13 bases between them. Germline lookup yields CDR1 SGHNT and CDR2 YENEEA. CDR3 size: 15 residues. The CDR3 nucleotides are TGTGCCAGCAGCCCACTAATTCGGATGAACACTGAAGCTTTCTTT. Protein product: CASSPLIRMNTEAFF. Full variable domain (missing parts from reference TRBV11-3 and TRBJ1-1): EAGVVQSPRYKIIEKKQPVAFWCNPISGHNTLYWYLQNLGQGPELLIRYENEEAVDDSQLPKDRFSAERLKGVDSTLKIQPAELGDSAVYLCASSPLIRMNTEAFFGQGTRLTVV.

This clone was seen just once. The chain carries TRBV7-6 and TRBJ2-7; 9 bases fit TRBD2. J gave up 6 bases and V 5 bases, and 5 bases lay outside the gene matches. The germline CDR1 and CDR2 sequences are SGHVS and FNYEAQ. The CDR3 sequence is 13 residues long. CDR3 nucleotides: TGTGCCAGCAGCCTTAGCGGGAGTAGCGAGCAGTACTTC. Amino acids: CASSLSGSSEQYF.

The chain couples TRBV5-1 to TRBJ2-5, with TRBD2 identical over 8 bases. V dropped 7 bases and J dropped 2; count of bases not matched to a gene: 7. CDR3 length equals 14 residues. Germline V gene sequence: CDR1 SGHRS, CDR2 YFSETQ. CDR3 nucleotide sequence: TGCGCCAGCGGGCTCAGCGGGGGTCAAGAGACCCAGTACTTC. Protein sequence: CASGLSGGQETQYF.

The J gene is TRBJ2-3, the V gene TRBV5-1; maybe TRBD2 (6 bases). The V and J ends lost 1 base and 1 base respectively, with 10 bases between them. The germline gives CDR1 SGHRS, CDR2 YFSETQ. The length of the CDR3 is 15 residues. This CDR3 is CASSLRGTRTDTQYF. The CDR3, as DNA: TGCGCCAGCAGCTTGCGGGGGACTCGCACAGATACGCAGTATTTT.

The rearrangement uses TRBV5-1 and TRBJ2-1; possibly TRBD1 for D (6 bases). This CDR3 spans 19 amino acids. CDR1 is SGHRS and CDR2 is YFSETQ in the germline V gene. Trimming shortened V by 4 bases and J by 0 bases, and 23 bases separated the two germline ends. Written as DNA, the CDR3 is TGCGCCAGCAGCCAGCCGGTTCGACAGGACGAATTCTCCTACAATGAGCAGTTCTTC. Translating gives CASSQPVRQDEFSYNEQFF.

This chain connects TRBV27 to TRBJ2-5, with 7 bases lining up with TRBD1. After removal of 5 bases from V and 5 bases from J, the junction contained 5 bases not matched to a gene. Germline-derived CDR1 and CDR2 are MNHEY and SMNVEV (reference sequence). The CDR3 is 13 residues long. CDR3: CASSPTRGETQYF. CDR3 bases: TGTGCCAGCAGTCCAACCAGGGGGGAGACCCAGTACTTC.

CDR3 residues: CASSLVTGLGNTEAFF. CDR3 nucleotides: TGCGCCAGCAGCTTGGTTACAGGGTTGGGGAACACTGAAGCTTTCTTT. The chain joins TRBV5-1 to TRBJ1-1; the D gene is possibly TRBD1 (6 bases). This CDR3 region has 16 residues. Per germline, CDR1 SGHRS and CDR2 YFSETQ. V was pared by 0 bases and J by 1 base, with 13 bases between.

V gene TRBV5-1 combines with J gene TRBJ2-3; TRBD2 agrees at 7 bases. Trimming cost V 0 bases and J 1 base; bases outside gene matches: 5. Germline CDR1 is SGHRS and CDR2 is YFSETQ. The CDR3 contains 16 residues. CDR3 bases: TGCGCCAGCAGCTTGGGGGGAGGGCCCGGCACAGATACGCAGTATTTT. Protein product: CASSLGGGPGTDTQYF.

V usage is TRBV11-3 and J usage is TRBJ1-1; unclear D gene. This CDR3 comprises 13 residues. Trimming left V 5 bases short and J 6 bases short, with 13 bases between. Germline V lookup: CDR1 SGHNT, CDR2 YENEEA. Here the CDR3 reads CASSPGVSAEAFF. CDR3 coding DNA: TGTGCCAGCAGCCCAGGAGTTAGCGCTGAAGCTTTCTTT.

The chain couples TRBV3-1 (or the pseudogene TRBV3-2) to TRBJ1-2; possibly TRBD1 for D (5 bases). The CDR3 totals 13 residues. Trimming took off 8 bases at V and 0 bases at J, with 10 bases between the two ends. In germline, CDR1 is LGHDT, CDR2 YNNKEL (reference sequence). CDR3 nucleotides: TGTGCCAGCCCTGACAGACCTAACTATGGCTACACCTTC. Its protein product is CASPDRPNYGYTF.

This chain connects TRBV5-1 to TRBJ1-2; D remains ambiguous. Germline assignment: CDR1 SGHRS and CDR2 YFSETQ. Trimming shortened V by 0 bases and J by 8 bases, and 17 bases separated the two germline ends. The CDR3 is 15 amino acids. In nucleotides, the CDR3 is TGCGCCAGCAGCTTGGTAGGCCGGGATTTATGGGGCTACACCTTC. This encodes CASSLVGRDLWGYTF.

The chain links TRBV10-1 to TRBJ2-5; TRBD2 might be the D (5 bases). V shed 10 bases and J shed 5 bases, with 8 bases lying between them. CDR3 size: 10 residues. Germline values: CDR1 WNHNN, CDR2 SYGVQD (reference sequence). The CDR3 DNA reads TGCGCCACCACGGGGGAGACCCAGTACTTC. It translates to CATTGETQYF.

The chain couples TRBV7-2 to TRBJ1-2, with TRBD1 identical over 9 bases. Per germline, CDR1 SGHTA and CDR2 FQGNSA. V shed 4 bases, J shed 4 bases, and the junction held 13 bases outside the gene matches. CDR3 length: 17 residues. The CDR3 loop is CASSSTEDRGRTYGYTF. The CDR3 nucleotides read TGTGCCAGCAGCTCTACTGAGGACAGGGGTCGGACCTATGGCTACACCTTC. Full variable domain (missing parts from reference TRBV7-2 and TRBJ1-2): GAGVSQSPSNKVTEKGKDVELRCDPISGHTALYWYRQSLGQGLEFLIYFQGNSAPDKSGLPSDRFSAERTGGSVSTLTIQRTQQEDSAVYLCASSSTEDRGRTYGYTFGSGTRLTVV.

The CDR3 here is CASSPWNTEAFF. In nucleotides, the CDR3 is TGTGCCAGCAGTCCGTGGAACACTGAAGCTTTCTTT. The V call is TRBV28, the J call TRBJ1-1; D unresolved. The germline gives CDR1 MDHEN, CDR2 SYDVKM. Trimming took 5 bases from V and 1 from J, leaving 5 bases between them. This CDR3 has 12 residues.